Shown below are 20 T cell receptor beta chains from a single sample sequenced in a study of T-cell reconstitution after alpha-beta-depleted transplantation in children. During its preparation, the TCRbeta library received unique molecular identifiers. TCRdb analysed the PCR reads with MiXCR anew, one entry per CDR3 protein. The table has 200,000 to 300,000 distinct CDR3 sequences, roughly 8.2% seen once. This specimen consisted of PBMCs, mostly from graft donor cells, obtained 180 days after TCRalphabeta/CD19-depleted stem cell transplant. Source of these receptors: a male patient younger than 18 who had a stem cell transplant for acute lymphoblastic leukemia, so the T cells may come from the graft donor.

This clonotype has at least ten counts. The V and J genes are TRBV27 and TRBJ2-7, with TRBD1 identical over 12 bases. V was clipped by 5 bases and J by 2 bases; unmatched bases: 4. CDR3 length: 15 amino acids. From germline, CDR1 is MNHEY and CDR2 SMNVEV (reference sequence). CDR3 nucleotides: TGTGCCAGCAGTACGGGACAGGGGGCCGCCTACGAGCAGTACTTC. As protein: CASSTGQGAAYEQYF.

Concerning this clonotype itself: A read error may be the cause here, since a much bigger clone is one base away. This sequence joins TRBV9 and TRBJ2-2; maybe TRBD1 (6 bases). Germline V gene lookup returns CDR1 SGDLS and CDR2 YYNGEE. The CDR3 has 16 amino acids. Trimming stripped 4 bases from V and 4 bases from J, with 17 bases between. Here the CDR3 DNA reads TGTGCCAGCAGCTCCAGACAGGTCCCGACCACCGGGGAGCTGTTTTTT. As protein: CASSSRQVPTTGELFF.

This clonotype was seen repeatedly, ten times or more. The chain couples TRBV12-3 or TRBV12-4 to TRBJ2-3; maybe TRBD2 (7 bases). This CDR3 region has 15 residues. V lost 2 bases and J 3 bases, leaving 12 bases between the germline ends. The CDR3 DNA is TGTGCCAGCAGTTTAAGGACTAGGGGGACAGATACGCAGTATTTT. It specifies CASSLRTRGTDTQYF.

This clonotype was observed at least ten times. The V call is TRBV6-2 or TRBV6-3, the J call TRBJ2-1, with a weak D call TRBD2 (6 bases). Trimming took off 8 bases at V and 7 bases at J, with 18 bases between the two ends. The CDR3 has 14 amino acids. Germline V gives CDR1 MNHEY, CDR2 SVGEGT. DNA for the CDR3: TGTGCCAGCTCCCGACTAGGGATCCCGAATGAGCAGTTCTTC. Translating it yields CASSRLGIPNEQFF.

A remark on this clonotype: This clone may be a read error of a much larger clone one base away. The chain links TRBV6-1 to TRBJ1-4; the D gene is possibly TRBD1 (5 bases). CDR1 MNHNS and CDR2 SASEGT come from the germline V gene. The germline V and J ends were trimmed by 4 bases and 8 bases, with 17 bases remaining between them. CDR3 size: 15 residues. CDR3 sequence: CASSVYWQGDEKLFF. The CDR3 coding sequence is TGTGCCAGCAGTGTATATTGGCAGGGCGACGAAAAACTGTTTTTT.

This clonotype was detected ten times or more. The DNA of the CDR3 is TGTGCCAGCAGTTTAGAGGGGGGTTATCAGCCCCAGCATTTT. Amino acids: CASSLEGGYQPQHF. The chain carries TRBV12-3 or TRBV12-4 and TRBJ1-5; possibly TRBD1 for D (6 bases). CDR3 length: 14 amino acids. V gave up 1 base and J gave up 5 bases, with 9 bases separating them.

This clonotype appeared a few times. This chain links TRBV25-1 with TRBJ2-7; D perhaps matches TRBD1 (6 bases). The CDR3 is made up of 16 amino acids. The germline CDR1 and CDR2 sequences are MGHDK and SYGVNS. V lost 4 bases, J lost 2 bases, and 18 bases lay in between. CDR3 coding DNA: TGTGCCAGCAGTGGAGGTAGTTCGGCAGGGGCCTACGAGCAGTACTTC. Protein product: CASSGGSSAGAYEQYF.

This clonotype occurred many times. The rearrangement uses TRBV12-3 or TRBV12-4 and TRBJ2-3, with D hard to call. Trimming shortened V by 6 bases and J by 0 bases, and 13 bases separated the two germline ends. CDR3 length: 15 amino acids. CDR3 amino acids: CASSRPFSSTDTQYF. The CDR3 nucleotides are TGTGCCAGCAGCCGCCCCTTTTCTAGCACAGATACGCAGTATTTT.

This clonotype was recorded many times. DNA of the CDR3: TGCGCCAGCAGTCAGAGTAACGTTCGGAATGGGAAACCCTACGAGCAGTACTTC. Its translation is CASSQSNVRNGKPYEQYF. The J gene is TRBJ2-7, the V gene TRBV23-1; no clear D gene. TRBV23-1 is an ORF, and what it does is uncertain. The V gene lost 3 bases and the J gene lost 2 bases, with 23 bases spanning the gap. The CDR3 length is 18 residues.

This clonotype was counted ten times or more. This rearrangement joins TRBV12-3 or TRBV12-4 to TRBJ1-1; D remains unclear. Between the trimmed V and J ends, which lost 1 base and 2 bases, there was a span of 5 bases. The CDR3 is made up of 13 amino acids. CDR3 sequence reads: CASSLDVNTEAFF. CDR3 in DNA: TGTGCCAGCAGTTTAGACGTTAACACTGAAGCTTTCTTT.

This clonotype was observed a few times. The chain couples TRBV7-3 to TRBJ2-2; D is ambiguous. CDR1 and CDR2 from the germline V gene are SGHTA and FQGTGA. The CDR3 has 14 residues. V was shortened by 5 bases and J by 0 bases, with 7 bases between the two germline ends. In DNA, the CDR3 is TGTGCCAGCAGCCCGCCGTCGAACACCGGGGAGCTGTTTTTT. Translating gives CASSPPSNTGELFF.

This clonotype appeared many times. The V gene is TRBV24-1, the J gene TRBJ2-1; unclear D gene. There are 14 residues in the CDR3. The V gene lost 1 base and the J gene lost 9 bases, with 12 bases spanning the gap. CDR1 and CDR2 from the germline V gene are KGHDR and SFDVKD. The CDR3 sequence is CATSDFGQESEQFF. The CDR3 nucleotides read TGTGCCACCAGTGATTTCGGCCAGGAAAGTGAGCAGTTCTTC.

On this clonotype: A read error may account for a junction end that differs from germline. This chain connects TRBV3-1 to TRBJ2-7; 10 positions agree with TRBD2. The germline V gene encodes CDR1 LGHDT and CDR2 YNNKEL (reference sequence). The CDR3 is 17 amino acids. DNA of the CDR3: TGTGCCACCAGCCAATCAACTAGCGGGGATAGCTCCTACGAGCAGTACTTC. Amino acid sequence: CATSQSTSGDSSYEQYF.

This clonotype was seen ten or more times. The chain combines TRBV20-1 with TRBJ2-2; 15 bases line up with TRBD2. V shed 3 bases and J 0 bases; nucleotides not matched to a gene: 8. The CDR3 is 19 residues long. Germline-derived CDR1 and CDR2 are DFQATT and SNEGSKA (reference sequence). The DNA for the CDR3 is TGCAGTGCTAGTCGGCTTCGGACTAGCGGGAGGGCGAACACCGGGGAGCTGTTTTTT. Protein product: CSASRLRTSGRANTGELFF.

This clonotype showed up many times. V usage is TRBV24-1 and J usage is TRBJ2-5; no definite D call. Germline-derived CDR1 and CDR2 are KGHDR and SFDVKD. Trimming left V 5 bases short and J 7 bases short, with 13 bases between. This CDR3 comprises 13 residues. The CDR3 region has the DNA TGTGCCACCAGTGCCCTAGGGTTTGGGACCCAGTACTTC. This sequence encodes CATSALGFGTQYF.

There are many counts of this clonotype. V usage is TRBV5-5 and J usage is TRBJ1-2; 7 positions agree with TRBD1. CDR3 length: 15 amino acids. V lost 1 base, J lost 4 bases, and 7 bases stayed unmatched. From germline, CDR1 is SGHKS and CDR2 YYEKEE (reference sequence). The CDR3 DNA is TGTGCCAGCAGCTTGTGGGGGACAGCAACCTATGGCTACACCTTC. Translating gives CASSLWGTATYGYTF.

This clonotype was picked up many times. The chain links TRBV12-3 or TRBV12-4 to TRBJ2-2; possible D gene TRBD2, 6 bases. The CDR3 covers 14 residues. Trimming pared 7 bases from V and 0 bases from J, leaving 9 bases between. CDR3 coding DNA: TGTGCCAGCACACGGGGGACGAACACCGGGGAGCTGTTTTTT. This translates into CASTRGTNTGELFF.

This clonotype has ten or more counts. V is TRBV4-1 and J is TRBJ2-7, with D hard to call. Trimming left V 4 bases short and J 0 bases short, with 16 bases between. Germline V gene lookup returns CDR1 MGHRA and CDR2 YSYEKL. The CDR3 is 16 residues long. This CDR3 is CASSRRDTPSSYEQYF. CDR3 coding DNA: TGCGCCAGCAGCCGAAGAGATACTCCGAGCTCCTACGAGCAGTACTTC.

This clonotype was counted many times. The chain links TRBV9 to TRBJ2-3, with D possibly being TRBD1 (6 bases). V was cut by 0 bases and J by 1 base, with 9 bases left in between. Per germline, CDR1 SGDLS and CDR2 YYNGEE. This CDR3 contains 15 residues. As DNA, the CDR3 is TGTGCCAGCAGCGTAGCAGGGGTAGGCACAGATACGCAGTATTTT. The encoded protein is CASSVAGVGTDTQYF.

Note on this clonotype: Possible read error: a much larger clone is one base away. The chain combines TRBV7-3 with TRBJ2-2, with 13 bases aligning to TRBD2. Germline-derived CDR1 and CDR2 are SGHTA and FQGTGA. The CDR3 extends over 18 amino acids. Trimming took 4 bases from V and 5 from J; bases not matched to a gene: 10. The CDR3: CASSSGGGLAGTTGELFF. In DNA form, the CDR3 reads TGTGCCAGCAGCTCCGGGGGGGGACTAGCGGGAACGACCGGGGAGCTGTTTTTT. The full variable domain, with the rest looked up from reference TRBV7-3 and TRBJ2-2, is GAGVSQTPSNKVTEKGKYVELRCDPISGHTALYWYRQSLGQGPEFLIYFQGTGAADDSGLPNDRFFAVRPEGSVSTLKIQRTERGDSAVYLCASSSGGGLAGTTGELFFGEGSRLTVL.